This T cell receptor beta chain was documented in a study of blood T cell repertoires in COVID-19. For the study at large: Material from acute and convalescent COVID-19 was sourced from the United States, Italy and Spain. T cells, B-cell-depleted T cells, or PBMCs provided the cDNA or gDNA that served as material.

Per the germline V gene, CDR1 is LGHDT and CDR2 is YNNKEL (reference sequence). With V trimmed by 6 bases and J by 0 bases, 16 bases remained unmatched. The CDR3 spans 18 residues. Under the authors' procedure: Reference gene primer amplification yielded estimated nucleated cell counts. Using immunoSEQ multiplex PCR, the repertoire was profiled, and TCRdb retains in-frame clones only, with some absent. The DNA was the basis for D and trimming; V, J and clone size are from that table. The sample carries about 120,000 clones, around 83% recorded once. The sample comprised peripheral blood. The chain uses TRBV3-1 (or the pseudogene TRBV3-2) and TRBJ2-7; 8 bases match TRBD2. This TCR was recovered from a man of 80 years or more with active or convalescent COVID-19. The CDR3 region has the DNA TGTGCCAGCAGTCAAAGCCCCGGCGGGGGGATCCTCTCCTACGAGCAGTACTTC. Protein: CASSQSPGGGILSYEQYF.